This T cell receptor (beta chain) emerged from a study of CD8 T cells in ankylosing spondylitis (dated by TCRdb to 2017 to 2019). Background for the entire study: The study set out to find disease-linked TCR variants by profiling T cell receptor beta repertoires in ankylosing spondylitis patients and healthy donors. Samples of peripheral blood were taken, and for ankylosing spondylitis patients, synovial fluid was collected as well. In total, the full study cohort was made up of some 110 healthy donors and 25 ankylosing spondylitis patients.

Instrument on record: Illumina HiSeq 2500. Quantitative 5'-RACE with molecular barcodes was used to prepare TCR beta libraries. The authors' pipeline ran thus. To identify disease-linked TCR variants, a new computational method was used, one built on a probabilistic model of VDJ rearrangement. Clones were called with MiXCR by TCRdb after fastp trimmed the public reads at Q25, and only in-frame beta chains were retained. Merged by CDR3 protein, the rows form single entries marked with the most common genes and DNA. The V and J calls here are based on TCRdb, not the publication. This sample is represented by some 120,000 distinct CDR3 sequences; about 6.5% of them were singletons. The ten largest clones capture 9.5% to 15% of the sample. General study outcomes and caveats: The disease-linked clones were reported to be significantly enriched in matched synovial fluid samples from ankylosing spondylitis patients. Some of the motif variants had been reported before in the synovial fluid and blood of reactive arthritis patients, a finding that suggests common disease-initiation mechanisms. A TCR beta motif made up of about eight highly homologous amino acid variants appeared to be characteristic of blood from ankylosing spondylitis patients. The disease-linked clones had a CD8+ phenotype and were found at relatively low frequencies in peripheral blood.

This clonotype has a count of ten or more. Its antigen is still unknown. The record has no base qualities; no much larger clone is one base away. Germline trimming: 3 bases from V, 0 bases from J; junction bases outside gene matches: 8. The CDR3 contains 17 residues, cysteine and phenylalanine counted. The kept DNA is CDR3 alone, 51 bases in frame from the first base. CDR1 and CDR2, looked up from the germline V gene (reference sequence), are DFQATT and SNEGSKA. The receptor was derived from a male donor with ankylosing spondylitis or in good health (not recorded which). In this chain, TRBV20-1 is recombined with TRBJ2-7; 13 bases in the middle match TRBD2. Sequenced material: blood, either unsorted or a sorted T cell fraction (not recorded which). The CDR3 sequence is CSARGGTSGTSSYEQYF. The nucleotide sequence reads TGCAGTGCTAGGGGTGGGACTAGCGGGACAAGCTCCTACGAGCAGTACTTC.